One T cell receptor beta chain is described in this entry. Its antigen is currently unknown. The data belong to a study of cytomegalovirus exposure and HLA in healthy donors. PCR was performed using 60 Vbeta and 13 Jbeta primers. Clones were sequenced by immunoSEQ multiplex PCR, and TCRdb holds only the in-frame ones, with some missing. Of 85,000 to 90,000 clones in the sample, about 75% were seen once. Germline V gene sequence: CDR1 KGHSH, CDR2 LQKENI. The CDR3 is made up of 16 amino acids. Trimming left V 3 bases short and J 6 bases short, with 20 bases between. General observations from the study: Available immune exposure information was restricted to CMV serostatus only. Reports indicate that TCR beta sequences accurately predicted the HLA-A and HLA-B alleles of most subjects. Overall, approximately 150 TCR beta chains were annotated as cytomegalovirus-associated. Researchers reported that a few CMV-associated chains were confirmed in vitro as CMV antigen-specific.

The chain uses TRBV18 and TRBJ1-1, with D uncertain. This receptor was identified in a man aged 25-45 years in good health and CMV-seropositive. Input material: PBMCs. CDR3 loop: CASSPLGWTVSAEAFF. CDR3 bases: TGTGCCAGCTCACCCTTGGGGTGGACGGTTAGCGCTGAAGCTTTCTTT.